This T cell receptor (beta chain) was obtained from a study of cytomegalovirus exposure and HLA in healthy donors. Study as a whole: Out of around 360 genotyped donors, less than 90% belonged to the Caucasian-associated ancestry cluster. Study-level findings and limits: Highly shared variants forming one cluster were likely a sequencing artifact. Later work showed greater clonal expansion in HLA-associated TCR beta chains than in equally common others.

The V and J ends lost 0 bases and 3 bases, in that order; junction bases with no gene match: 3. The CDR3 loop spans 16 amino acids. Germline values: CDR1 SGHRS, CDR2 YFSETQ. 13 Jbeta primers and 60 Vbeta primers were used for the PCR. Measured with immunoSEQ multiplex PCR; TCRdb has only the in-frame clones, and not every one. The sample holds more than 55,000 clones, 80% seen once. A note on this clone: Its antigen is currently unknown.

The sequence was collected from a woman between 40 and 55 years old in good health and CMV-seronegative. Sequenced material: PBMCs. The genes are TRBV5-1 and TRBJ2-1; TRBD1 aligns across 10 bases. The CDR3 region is CASSLGDRGGYNEQFF. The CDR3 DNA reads TGCGCCAGCAGCTTGGGGGACAGGGGCGGCTACAATGAGCAGTTCTTC.